This T cell receptor (beta chain) derives from a study of lymphopenia after photon versus proton radiotherapy. Study-wide results and caveats: Only patients who died were analyzed for survival; proton advantage is unproven. Under photons, naive T cells and diversity fell while effector/memory populations rose. A bigger post-nadir fall in TCR diversity correlated inversely with survival time in deceased patients.

The germline gives CDR1 SNHLY, CDR2 FYNNEI. This CDR3 is built from 10 residues. V was trimmed by 6 bases and J by 7 bases, leaving 7 bases between them. Produced via immunoSEQ multiplex PCR; TCRdb's table is partial and in-frame only. The repertoire holds 65,000 to 85,000 clones, 80% to 95% seen once, with around 2% in the top ten. As for this clone: Its antigen remains unidentified.

The V call is TRBV2, the J call TRBJ2-7; D uncertain. Sequencing was performed on peripheral blood, taken from a patient treated with photon-based radiotherapy. This sequence was found in a woman between 40 and 50 years old with cholangiocarcinoma. Written as DNA, the CDR3 is TGTGCCAGCAGCCCCAGGGAGCAGTACTTC. Protein: CASSPREQYF.